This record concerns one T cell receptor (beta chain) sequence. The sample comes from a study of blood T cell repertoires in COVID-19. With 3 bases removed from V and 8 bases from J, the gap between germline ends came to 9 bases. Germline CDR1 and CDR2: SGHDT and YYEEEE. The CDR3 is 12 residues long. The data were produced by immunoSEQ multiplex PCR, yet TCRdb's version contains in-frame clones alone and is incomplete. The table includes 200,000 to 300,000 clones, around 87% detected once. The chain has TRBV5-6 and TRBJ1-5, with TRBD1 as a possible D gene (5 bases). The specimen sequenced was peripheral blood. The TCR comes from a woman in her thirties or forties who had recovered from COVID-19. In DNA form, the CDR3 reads TGTGCCAGCAGCTCGGGGGGGGAGCCCCAGCATTTT. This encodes CASSSGGEPQHF.